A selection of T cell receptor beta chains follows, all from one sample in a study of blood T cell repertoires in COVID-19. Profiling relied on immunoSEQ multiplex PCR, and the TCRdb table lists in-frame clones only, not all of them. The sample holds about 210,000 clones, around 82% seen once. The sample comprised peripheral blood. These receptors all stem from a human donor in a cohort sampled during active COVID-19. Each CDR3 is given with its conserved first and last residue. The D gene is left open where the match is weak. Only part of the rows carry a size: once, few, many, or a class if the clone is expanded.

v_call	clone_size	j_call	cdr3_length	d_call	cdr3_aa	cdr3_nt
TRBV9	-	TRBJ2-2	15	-	CASSVASGNTGELFF	TGTGCCAGCAGCGTAGCGAGCGGGAACACCGGGGAGCTGTTTTTT
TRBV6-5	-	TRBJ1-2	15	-	CASSLNFAGGDGYTF	TGTGCCAGCAGCCTCAACTTTGCGGGGGGCGACGGCTACACCTTC
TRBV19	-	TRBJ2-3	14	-	CASMGTGGTDTQYF	TGTGCCAGTATGGGGACGGGGGGCACAGATACGCAGTATTTT
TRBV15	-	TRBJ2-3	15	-	CATSRGGSYTDTQYF	TGTGCCACCAGCAGAGGGGGCAGTTACACAGATACGCAGTATTTT
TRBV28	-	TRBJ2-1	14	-	CASSLPGSGYEQFF	TGTGCCAGCAGTCTCCCGGGGTCGGGCTATGAGCAGTTCTTC
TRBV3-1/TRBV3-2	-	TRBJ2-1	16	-	CASSSGPAGRSYEQFF	TGTGCCAGCTCATCGGGGCCGGCGGGACGATCTTATGAGCAGTTCTTC
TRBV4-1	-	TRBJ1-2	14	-	CASSQATPRLGYTF	TGCGCCAGCAGCCAAGCCACGCCGCGATTGGGCTACACCTTC
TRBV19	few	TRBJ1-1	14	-	CASSIAEVSTEAFF	TGTGCCAGTAGTATAGCGGAGGTAAGCACTGAAGCTTTCTTT
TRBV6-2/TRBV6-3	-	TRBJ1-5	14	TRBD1	CASSAYTGAQPQHF	TGTGCCAGCAGTGCCTACACAGGGGCGCAGCCCCAGCATTTT
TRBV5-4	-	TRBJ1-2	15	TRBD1	CASSFPGQGDYGYTF	TGTGCCAGCAGCTTCCCGGGACAGGGTGACTATGGCTACACCTTC
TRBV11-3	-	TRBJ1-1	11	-	CASRRSGEAFF	TGTGCCAGCAGGCGGAGCGGTGAAGCTTTCTTT
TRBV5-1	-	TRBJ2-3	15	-	CASSPEGRSTDTQYF	TGCGCCAGCAGCCCTGAGGGGAGGAGCACAGATACGCAGTATTTT
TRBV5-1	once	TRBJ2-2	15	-	CASSLGRQSWGELFF	TGCGCCAGCAGCTTAGGCCGACAGAGCTGGGGGGAGCTGTTTTTT
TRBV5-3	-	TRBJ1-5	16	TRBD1	CARSLTTGACNQPQHF	TGTGCCAGAAGCTTAACTACAGGGGCCTGCAATCAGCCCCAGCATTTT
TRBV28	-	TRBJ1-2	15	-	CASMPPVTGTYGYTF	TGTGCCAGCATGCCGCCCGTAACAGGGACCTATGGCTACACCTTC
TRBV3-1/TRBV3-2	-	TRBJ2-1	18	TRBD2	CASSQAGGDLAGYNEQFF	TGTGCCAGCAGCCAAGCAGGAGGGGATCTAGCGGGGTACAATGAGCAGTTCTTC
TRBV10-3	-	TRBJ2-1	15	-	CAISESPELTNEQFF	TGTGCCATCAGTGAGTCGCCGGAGCTGACCAATGAGCAGTTCTTC
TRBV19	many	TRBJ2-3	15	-	CASSPLGGSTDTQYF	TGTGCCAGTAGTCCCCTGGGCGGGAGCACAGATACGCAGTATTTT
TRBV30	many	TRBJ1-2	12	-	CAWVIGGGGYTF	TGTGCCTGGGTGATAGGAGGCGGCGGCTACACCTTC
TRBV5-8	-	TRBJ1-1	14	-	CASRLDTPNTEAFF	TGTGCCAGCAGACTGGACACACCGAACACTGAAGCTTTCTTT
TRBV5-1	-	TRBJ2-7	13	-	CASSTGGAYEQYF	TGCGCCAGCAGCACAGGAGGGGCCTACGAGCAGTACTTC
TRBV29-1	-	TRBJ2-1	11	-	CSGQASDEQFF	TGCAGCGGGCAGGCTTCCGATGAGCAGTTCTTC
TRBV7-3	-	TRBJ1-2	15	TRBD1	CASSSTGTGAYGYTF	TGTGCCAGCAGCTCGACCGGGACAGGGGCCTATGGCTACACCTTC
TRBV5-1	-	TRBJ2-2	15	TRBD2	CASSLGGLEVGELFF	TGCGCCAGCAGCTTGGGAGGACTAGAGGTCGGGGAGCTGTTTTTT
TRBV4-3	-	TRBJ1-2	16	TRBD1	CASSQSRDRGLYGYTF	TGCGCCAGCAGCCAATCCCGGGACAGGGGCCTCTATGGCTACACCTTC
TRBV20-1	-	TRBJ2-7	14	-	CSASKQGAKWEQYF	TGCAGTGCTAGTAAACAGGGTGCTAAGTGGGAGCAGTACTTC
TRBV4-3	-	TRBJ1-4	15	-	CASSRDTGSNEKLFF	TGCGCCAGCAGCCGGGATACAGGCTCTAATGAAAAACTGTTTTTT
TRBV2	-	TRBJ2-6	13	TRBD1	CASSGWDRGVLTF	TGTGCCAGCAGTGGATGGGACAGGGGCGTCCTGACTTTC
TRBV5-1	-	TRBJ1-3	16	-	CASSFSPPGDGNTIYF	TGCGCCAGCAGCTTTTCCCCCCCAGGGGACGGAAACACCATATATTTT
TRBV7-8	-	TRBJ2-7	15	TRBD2	CASSLLPGGRDEQYF	TGTGCCAGCAGCTTGCTGCCGGGCGGGAGGGACGAGCAGTACTTC
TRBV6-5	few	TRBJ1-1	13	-	CAIKGALNTEAFF	TGTGCCATTAAAGGGGCCTTGAACACTGAAGCTTTCTTT
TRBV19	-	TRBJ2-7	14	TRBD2	CASSKGLAAYEQYF	TGTGCCAGTAGTAAGGGACTAGCGGCCTACGAGCAGTACTTC
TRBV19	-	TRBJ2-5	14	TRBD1	CASSVDRGGETQYF	TGTGCCAGTAGTGTTGACAGGGGTGGAGAGACCCAGTACTTC
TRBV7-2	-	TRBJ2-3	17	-	CASSGVVRGWAADTQYF	TGTGCCAGCAGTGGAGTAGTAAGGGGTTGGGCTGCAGATACGCAGTATTTT
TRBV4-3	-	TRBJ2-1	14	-	CASSQDLGRDEQFF	TGCGCCAGCAGCCAAGATCTGGGCCGTGATGAGCAGTTCTTC
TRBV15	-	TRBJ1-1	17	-	CATSREGTPEMNTEAFF	TGTGCCACCAGCAGAGAAGGGACACCCGAAATGAACACTGAAGCTTTCTTT
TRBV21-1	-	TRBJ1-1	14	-	CASSKSPGGTEAFF	TGTGCCAGCAGCAAATCCCCCGGCGGGACTGAAGCTTTCTTT
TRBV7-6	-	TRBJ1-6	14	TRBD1	CASSQGTANSPLHF	TGTGCCAGCAGCCAAGGGACAGCAAATTCACCCCTCCACTTT
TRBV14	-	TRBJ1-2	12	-	CASSQLFYGYTF	TGTGCCAGCAGCCAACTGTTTTATGGCTACACCTTC
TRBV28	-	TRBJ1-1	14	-	CASIGGGEGTEAFF	TGTGCCAGCATAGGCGGCGGGGAAGGGACTGAAGCTTTCTTT
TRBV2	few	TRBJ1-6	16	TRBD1	CASRGQGVSYNSPLHF	TGTGCCAGCAGGGGACAGGGTGTCTCCTATAATTCACCCCTCCACTTT
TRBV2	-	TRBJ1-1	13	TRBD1	CASSWQGGTEAFF	TGTGCCAGCAGTTGGCAGGGGGGAACTGAAGCTTTCTTT
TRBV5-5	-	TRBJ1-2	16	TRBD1	CASSPPTDRGSLGYTF	TGTGCCAGCAGCCCTCCCACGGACAGGGGGAGTCTCGGCTACACCTTC
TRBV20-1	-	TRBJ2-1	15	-	CSASLASRGDNEQFF	TGCAGTGCTAGTTTGGCTAGCAGGGGGGACAATGAGCAGTTCTTC
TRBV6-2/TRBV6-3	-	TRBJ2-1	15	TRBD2	CASSISGGRYNEQFF	TGTGCCAGCAGCATTAGCGGGGGTAGATACAATGAGCAGTTCTTC
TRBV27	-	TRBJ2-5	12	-	CASSPPGETQYF	TGTGCCAGCAGCCCCCCGGGGGAGACCCAGTACTTC
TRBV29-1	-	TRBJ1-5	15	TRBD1	CSVVFGTGLNQPQHF	TGCAGCGTTGTCTTCGGGACAGGCCTCAATCAGCCCCAGCATTTT
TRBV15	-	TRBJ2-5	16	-	CATSRAPLGVGETQYF	TGTGCCACCAGCAGAGCTCCCCTCGGGGTGGGGGAGACCCAGTACTTC
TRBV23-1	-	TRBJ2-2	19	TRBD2	CASSQFGTSGRALTGELFF	TGCGCCAGCAGTCAATTCGGGACTAGCGGGAGGGCGCTAACCGGGGAGCTGTTTTTT
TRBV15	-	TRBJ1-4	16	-	CATSRDSVTTNEKLFF	TGTGCCACCAGCAGAGATTCGGTCACAACTAATGAAAAACTGTTTTTT
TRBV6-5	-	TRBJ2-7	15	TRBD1	CASRLDRGSPYEQYF	TGTGCCAGCAGGCTGGACAGGGGGTCTCCCTACGAGCAGTACTTC
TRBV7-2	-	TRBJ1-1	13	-	CASSFQGPLEAFF	TGTGCCAGCAGCTTTCAGGGGCCCCTAGAAGCTTTCTTT
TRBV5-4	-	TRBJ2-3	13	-	CASRTGEADTQYF	TGTGCCAGCAGAACGGGAGAGGCGGATACGCAGTATTTT
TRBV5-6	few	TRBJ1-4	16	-	CASSAVMYATNEKLFF	TGTGCCAGCAGCGCAGTAATGTATGCAACTAATGAAAAACTGTTTTTT
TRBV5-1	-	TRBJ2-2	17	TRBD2	CASSFLAGITGTGELFF	TGCGCCAGCAGCTTCCTAGCGGGGATCACAGGCACCGGGGAGCTGTTTTTT
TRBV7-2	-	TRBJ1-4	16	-	CASSPAGGATNEKLFF	TGTGCCAGCAGCCCAGCGGGGGGTGCAACTAATGAAAAACTGTTTTTT
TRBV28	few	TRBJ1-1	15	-	CASSWGPSQNTEAFF	TGTGCCAGCAGTTGGGGGCCCTCCCAGAACACTGAAGCTTTCTTT
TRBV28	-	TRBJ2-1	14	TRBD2	CASSLGGGYNEQFF	TGTGCCAGCAGTCTTGGGGGGGGCTACAATGAGCAGTTCTTC
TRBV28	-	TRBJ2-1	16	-	CASSFGAIRGYNEQFF	TGTGCCAGCAGTTTCGGCGCCATTAGAGGCTACAATGAGCAGTTCTTC